This T cell receptor (beta chain) was sequenced during a study of somatic mutations in cytotoxic T cells in rheumatoid arthritis. Study-wide background: Using a FACSAria II or Sony SH800, a portion of the V beta antibody-stained T-cell populations were flow-sorted at nearly 100% purity, and among those populations were V beta1+ cells that were then sequenced for TCRB.

Study findings and constraints: Each of about an eighth of the roughly 60 patients had a largest CD8+ clone that made up more than 20% of CD8+ cells. No multiple-comparison adjustment was applied to the slight TRBV07 underrepresentation in rheumatoid arthritis patients. In the expanded CD8+ clones, the antigen targets remained unknown.

The repertoire was sequenced with immunoSEQ multiplex PCR; TCRdb's copy has only in-frame clones and lacks some. The sample holds about 29,000 clones, approximately 86% seen once. Turning to this clone: Its antigen is unknown.

This CDR3 has 13 residues. Germline CDR1 is LGHNA and CDR2 is YSLEER. V shed 3 bases, J shed 6 bases, and the junction held 2 bases outside the gene matches. Specimen: CD8+ T cells sorted from blood. This TCR derives from an adult with rheumatoid arthritis. J is TRBJ2-7 and V is TRBV4-3; 10 nucleotides match TRBD1. CDR3 protein: CASSQGQGREQYF. As DNA, the CDR3 is TGCGCCAGCAGCCAGGGACAGGGGCGCGAGCAGTACTTC.